The next 29 T cell receptor beta chains were all read from a single sample in a study of T cell responses to AZD1222 COVID-19 vaccine. Profiled with immunoSEQ multiplex PCR; TCRdb holds only in-frame clones, not every one. There are over 120,000 clones in the sample; more than 85% occur only once, and roughly 12% lies in the top ten. The specimen was peripheral blood, collected after recovery from COVID-19. Source of these receptors: an adult who had recovered from COVID-19.

This sequence joins TRBV11-2 and TRBJ1-5; D not certain. Germline V lookup: CDR1 SGHAT, CDR2 FQNNGV. The V end lost 1 base, the J end lost 4 bases, and 17 bases lay between the germline ends. CDR3 length: 17 amino acids. In DNA form, the CDR3 reads TGTGCCAGCAGCTTAGGGAGAGGCGGACGCAGGAATCAGCCCCAGCATTTT. Amino acids: CASSLGRGGRRNQPQHF.

The chain combines TRBV5-1 with TRBJ2-3; 9 nucleotides line up with TRBD1. The CDR3 runs to 14 residues. With V trimmed by 6 bases and J by 4 bases, 6 bases remained unmatched. CDR1 and CDR2 (germline): SGHRS, YFSETQ. In DNA form, the CDR3 reads TGCGCCAGCAAAAGGGACAGGGTCGCAGATACGCAGTATTTT. As protein: CASKRDRVADTQYF.

The chain links TRBV7-2 to TRBJ2-7; 14 bases line up with TRBD2. The germline V gene encodes CDR1 SGHTA and CDR2 FQGNSA. With V trimmed by 2 bases and J by 2 bases, 11 bases remained unmatched. The CDR3 has 19 amino acids. The CDR3 DNA is TGTGCCAGCAGCTTAAGAGGAGGGGCGACTAGCGGGAGGGCCTACGAGCAGTACTTC. Translating it yields CASSLRGGATSGRAYEQYF.

The genes are TRBV6-5 and TRBJ1-2; D is possibly TRBD1 (6 bases). The V end was cut by 4 bases, the J end by 3 bases, with 18 bases between. CDR3 length equals 16 residues. CDR1 and CDR2 from the germline V gene are MNHEY and SVGAGI. The CDR3 reads CASSSHLGAADYGYTF. The CDR3 DNA sequence: TGTGCCAGCAGTTCCCACCTGGGGGCTGCAGACTATGGCTACACCTTC.

The chain uses TRBV29-1 and TRBJ1-1; no firm D call. Between the trimmed V and J ends, which lost 2 bases and 0 bases, there was a span of 10 bases. The CDR3 has 14 amino acids. Germline-derived CDR1 and CDR2 are SQVTM and ANQGSEA. The DNA for the CDR3 is TGCAGCGTTGAATCAGGACTTTTGAACACTGAAGCTTTCTTT. This sequence encodes CSVESGLLNTEAFF.

Details on this clone: Just one base apart from a much larger clone, this may be a read error. The V and J genes are TRBV28 and TRBJ2-7, with D possibly TRBD1 on 6 matching bases. Germline V gene lookup returns CDR1 MDHEN and CDR2 SYDVKM. V was cut by 6 bases and J by 0 bases, with 9 bases left in between. CDR3 length: 13 residues. CDR3 sequence (DNA): TGTGCCAGCAGCACACAGGGCTCCTACGAGCAGTACTTC. As protein: CASSTQGSYEQYF.

This rearrangement joins TRBV7-9 to TRBJ2-2; D uncertain. CDR3 length equals 11 residues. Per germline, CDR1 SEHNR and CDR2 FQNEAQ (reference sequence). The V end lost 3 bases, the J end lost 7 bases, and 3 bases lay between the germline ends. CDR3 in amino acids: CASSFHGELFF. CDR3 DNA sequence: TGTGCCAGCAGCTTTCACGGGGAGCTGTTTTTT.

J is TRBJ1-5 and V is TRBV5-6; D is ambiguous. The CDR3 covers 15 residues. Trimming shortened V by 2 bases and J by 1 base, and 10 bases separated the two germline ends. From germline, CDR1 is SGHDT and CDR2 YYEEEE. The CDR3 is CASSFLGNSNQPQHF. For the CDR3, the DNA is TGTGCCAGCAGCTTCCTAGGGAACAGCAATCAGCCCCAGCATTTT.

This clone was seen only once. This chain connects TRBV25-1 to TRBJ2-1; D not resolved. The germline gives CDR1 MGHDK, CDR2 SYGVNS. CDR3 size: 13 residues. V lost 6 bases and J lost 8, with 14 bases in between. CDR3 DNA sequence: TGTGCCAGCAGCCCGACCCCTCCAGATGAGCAGTTCTTC. Encoded protein: CASSPTPPDEQFF.

The CDR3 nucleotides are TGTGCCAGCAGTTACTCGGACGTCTCCTACGAGCAGTACTTC. The encoded protein is CASSYSDVSYEQYF. The chain carries TRBV6-2 or TRBV6-3 and TRBJ2-7, with D hard to call. The CDR3 runs 14 residues. Germline CDR1 MNHEY, CDR2 SVGEGT. V lost 0 bases and J lost 0, with 6 bases in between.

This chain connects TRBV30 to TRBJ1-5; TRBD1 matches at 11 bases. J lost 7 bases, V lost 2 bases, and 7 bases had no gene match. The CDR3 runs to 15 residues. Germline CDR1 is GTSNPN and CDR2 is SVGIG (reference sequence). The CDR3 nucleotides are TGTGCCTGGAGTCCGGGACAGGGGGGTGGCCAGCCCCAGCATTTT. It codes for CAWSPGQGGGQPQHF.

This clone appeared once. The J gene is TRBJ1-5, the V gene TRBV6-5; D is undetermined. The CDR3 extends over 12 amino acids. The V gene lost 6 bases and the J gene lost 4 bases, with 7 bases spanning the gap. CDR1 and CDR2 (germline): MNHEY, SVGAGI. CDR3 sequence (DNA): TGTGCCAGCAGGACAAAAAATCAGCCCCAGCATTTT. Its protein product is CASRTKNQPQHF.

The count of this clone is one. V and J are TRBV12-3 or TRBV12-4 and TRBJ1-1; 7 nucleotides match TRBD1. The V gene end was trimmed by 6 bases and the J gene end by 1 base; junction bases not matched to a gene: 2. The CDR3 spans 13 residues. The CDR3 coding sequence is TGTGCCAGCAGGAGGACAGGGAACACTGAAGCTTTCTTT. Its protein is CASRRTGNTEAFF.

The count of this clone is one. This chain connects TRBV5-1 to TRBJ1-6, with D perhaps matching TRBD1 (5 bases). Germline lookup yields CDR1 SGHRS and CDR2 YFSETQ. Trimming cost V 2 bases and J 7 bases, with 13 bases left between them. The CDR3 contains 15 residues. The CDR3 DNA reads TGCGCCAGCAGCTTTTCCAGGGACCGGAATTCACCCCTCCACTTT. Protein: CASSFSRDRNSPLHF.

This chain links TRBV7-3 with TRBJ2-5; 10 nucleotides agree with TRBD1. Germline loops: CDR1 SGHTA, CDR2 FQGTGA. Trimming took 4 bases from V and 4 from J; bases not matched to a gene: 9. CDR3 size: 16 residues. The CDR3 region is CASSSLGQGMRETQYF. The DNA of the CDR3 is TGTGCCAGCAGCTCCCTGGGACAGGGGATGCGAGAGACCCAGTACTTC.

This clone came up once. This rearrangement joins TRBV9 to TRBJ1-1; D unresolved. Germline V gene data show CDR1 as SGDLS and CDR2 as YYNGEE. V lost 3 bases and J 3 bases, leaving 12 bases between the germline ends. The CDR3 is 14 amino acids. In nucleotides, the CDR3 is TGTGCCAGCAGCGCCCACGACATATACACTGAAGCTTTCTTT. This codes for CASSAHDIYTEAFF.

The CDR3 loop reads CASSFGRGETQYF. The CDR3 nucleotides are TGCGCCAGCAGCTTCGGGCGCGGGGAGACCCAGTACTTC. The chain couples TRBV5-1 to TRBJ2-5; D possibly corresponds to TRBD2 (5 bases). This CDR3 comprises 13 residues. CDR1 is SGHRS, CDR2 YFSETQ, per germline. Trimming left V 2 bases short and J 5 bases short, with 10 bases between. Looking up the rest from reference TRBV5-1 and TRBJ2-5 gives the full variable domain: KAGVTQTPRYLIKTRGQQVTLSCSPISGHRSVSWYQQTPGQGLQFLFEYFSETQRNKGNFPGRFSGRQFSNSRSEMNVSTLELGDSALYLCASSFGRGETQYFGPGTRLLVL.

This clone was detected only once. The chain is built from TRBV5-1 and TRBJ2-7, with 9 bases lining up with TRBD2. The CDR3 runs 16 residues. V was pared by 7 bases and J by 2 bases, with 13 bases of the junction left unmatched. From germline, CDR1 is SGHRS and CDR2 YFSETQ. The CDR3 DNA reads as TGCGCCAGCCGGTCTTTAGCGGGAGATGGGGCCTACGAGCAGTACTTC. Its translation is CASRSLAGDGAYEQYF.

The chain employs TRBV30 and TRBJ1-1; perhaps TRBD1 as D (5 bases). CDR1 GTSNPN and CDR2 SVGIG come from the germline V gene (reference sequence). With 5 bases removed from V and 4 bases from J, the gap between germline ends came to 20 bases. The CDR3 is made up of 15 amino acids. The CDR3 loop reads CAWSLRGARATEAFF. The CDR3 DNA sequence: TGTGCCTGGTCTCTCCGAGGGGCGCGTGCCACTGAAGCTTTCTTT.

The chain employs TRBV9 and TRBJ2-2; a weak D match, TRBD1 (6 bases). V was clipped by 2 bases and J by 4 bases, with 9 bases between them. Germline CDR1 reads SGDLS; CDR2 reads YYNGEE. The CDR3 contains 14 residues. The CDR3, as DNA: TGTGCCAGCAGCGTCGGACAGCCCACCGGGGAGCTGTTTTTT. Translated: CASSVGQPTGELFF. Variable domain in full (rest from reference TRBV9 and TRBJ2-2): DSGVTQTPKHLITATGQRVTLRCSPRSGDLSVYWYQQSLDQGLQFLIQYYNGEERAKGNILERFSAQQFPDLHSELNLSSLELGDSALYFCASSVGQPTGELFFGEGSRLTVL.

The chain joins TRBV6-5 to TRBJ2-1, with D perhaps TRBD1 (6 bases). Per germline, CDR1 MNHEY and CDR2 SVGAGI. The CDR3 runs 14 residues. The V and J ends lost 4 bases and 1 base respectively, with 8 bases between them. The CDR3 nucleotides read TGTGCCAGCAGTTCAGGGGTGTCCTACAATGAGCAGTTCTTC. Translation gives CASSSGVSYNEQFF.

The rearrangement uses TRBV2 and TRBJ1-2; D is possibly TRBD1 (6 bases). The ends were cut back, 3 bases at V and 7 bases at J, with 15 bases in the middle. Looked up from germline, CDR1 is SNHLY and CDR2 is FYNNEI. The CDR3 extends over 14 amino acids. CDR3 nucleotides: TGTGCCAGCAGTGACCAGGGGAACTTCGGTGGCTACACCTTC. Translated, it gives CASSDQGNFGGYTF.

The rearrangement joins TRBV6-5 to TRBJ2-7; possibly TRBD2 for D (5 bases). The germline V gene encodes CDR1 MNHEY and CDR2 SVGAGI. The CDR3 is 15 amino acids. Trimming shortened V by 6 bases and J by 0 bases, and 15 bases separated the two germline ends. CDR3 bases: TGTGCCAGCAGACAAGAGGACTTACTCTCCTACGAGCAGTACTTC. It translates to CASRQEDLLSYEQYF.

The chain carries TRBV28 and TRBJ1-4; D unclear. This CDR3 region has 16 residues. V was shortened by 5 bases and J by 5 bases, with 18 bases between the two germline ends. Germline values: CDR1 MDHEN, CDR2 SYDVKM. The CDR3 spells CASSPGGVLRNEKLFF. Written as DNA, the CDR3 is TGTGCCAGCAGTCCGGGCGGGGTCCTACGGAATGAAAAACTGTTTTTT.

In DNA form, the CDR3 reads TGTGCCAGCAGCCACGGAGGGGGGGAAAAACTGTTTTTT. This translates into CASSHGGGEKLFF. The chain recombines TRBV3-1 (or the pseudogene TRBV3-2) with TRBJ1-4; possible D gene TRBD1, 6 bases. Trimming left V 3 bases short and J 8 bases short, with 10 bases between. The CDR3 sequence is 13 residues long. Germline assignment: CDR1 LGHDT and CDR2 YNNKEL (reference sequence).

This chain joins TRBV29-1 and TRBJ1-1, with D tentatively TRBD1 (5 bases). From germline, CDR1 is SQVTM and CDR2 ANQGSEA. V dropped 4 bases and J dropped 1 base, with 19 bases sitting between them. This CDR3 comprises 16 residues. Written as DNA, the CDR3 is TGCAGCGTTGCCGACCTGAAGCTGGGGGGGAACACTGAAGCTTTCTTT. This encodes CSVADLKLGGNTEAFF. The whole variable domain, remainder taken from reference TRBV29-1 and TRBJ1-1, is SAVISQKPSRDICQRGTSLTIQCQVDSQVTMMFWYRQQPGQSLTLIATANQGSEATYESGFVIDKFPISRPNLTFSTLTVSNMSPEDSSIYLCSVADLKLGGNTEAFFGQGTRLTVV.

The V call is TRBV20-1, the J call TRBJ2-3, with 8 bases that match TRBD2. CDR1 and CDR2 from the germline V gene are DFQATT and SNEGSKA (reference sequence). The CDR3 has 15 residues. Trimming took 3 bases from V and 4 from J; bases not matched to a gene: 9. CDR3 residues: CSASQGTRGPDTQYF. In nucleotides, the CDR3 is TGCAGTGCTAGTCAGGGGACTAGGGGCCCAGATACGCAGTATTTT.

This sequence joins TRBV7-8 and TRBJ1-1; D is perhaps TRBD1 (6 bases). The CDR3 contains 15 residues. Trimming left V 4 bases short and J 8 bases short, with 20 bases between. Per the germline V gene, CDR1 is SGHVS and CDR2 is FQNEAQ. This CDR3 reads CASSSPTTGSREAFF. Here the CDR3 DNA reads TGTGCCAGCAGCTCCCCCACCACAGGGAGTAGGGAAGCTTTCTTT.

Turning to this clone: One junction end disagrees with the germline gene, perhaps due to a read error. The chain is built from TRBV6-5 and TRBJ2-5, with D perhaps matching TRBD1 (5 bases). The CDR3 sequence is 12 residues long. Germline V gene data show CDR1 as MNHEY and CDR2 as SVGAGI. CDR3 residues: CVSSSDMQTQYF. CDR3 sequence (DNA): TGTGTCAGCAGTTCGGACATGCAGACCCAGTACTTC.